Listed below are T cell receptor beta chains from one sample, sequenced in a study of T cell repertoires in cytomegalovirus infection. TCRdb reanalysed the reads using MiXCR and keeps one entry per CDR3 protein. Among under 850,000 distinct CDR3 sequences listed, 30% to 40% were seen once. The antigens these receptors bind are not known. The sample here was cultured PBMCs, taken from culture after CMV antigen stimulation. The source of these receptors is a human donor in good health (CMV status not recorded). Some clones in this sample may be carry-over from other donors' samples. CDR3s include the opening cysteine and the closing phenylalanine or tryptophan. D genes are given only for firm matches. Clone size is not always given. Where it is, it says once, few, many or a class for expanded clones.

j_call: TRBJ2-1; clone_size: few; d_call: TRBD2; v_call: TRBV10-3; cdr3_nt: TGTGCCATCAGTGAGGGTAGCGGGGGGCTTTACAATGAGCAGTTCTTC; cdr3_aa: CAISEGSGGLYNEQFF
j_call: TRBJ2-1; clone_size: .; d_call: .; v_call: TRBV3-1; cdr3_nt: TGTGCCAGCAGCTCAACCATAACTAGCAGGAATGAGCAGTTCTTC; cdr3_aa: CASSSTITSRNEQFF
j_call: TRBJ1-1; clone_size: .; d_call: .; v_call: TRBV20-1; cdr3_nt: TGCAGTGCTAGATTCCCAGGGTCGAGCACTGAAGCTTTCTTT; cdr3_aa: CSARFPGSSTEAFF
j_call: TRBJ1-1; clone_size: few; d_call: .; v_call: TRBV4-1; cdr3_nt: TGCGCCAGCAGCCGGGGAAATATGAACACTGAAGCTTTCTTT; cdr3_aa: CASSRGNMNTEAFF
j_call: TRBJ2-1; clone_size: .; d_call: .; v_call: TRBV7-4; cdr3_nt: TGTGCCAGCAGCTGGAAAAGTGGTGCGCAGTTCTTC; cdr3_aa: CASSWKSGAQFF
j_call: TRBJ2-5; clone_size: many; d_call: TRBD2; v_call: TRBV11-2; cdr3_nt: TGTGCCAGCAGCCGTGCGACTAGCGGGAGATCGGAGACCCAGTACTTC; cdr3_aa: CASSRATSGRSETQYF
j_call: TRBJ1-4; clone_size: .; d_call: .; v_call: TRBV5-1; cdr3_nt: TGCGCCAGCAGCTTAGGCAGGACTGAAAAACTGTTTTTT; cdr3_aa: CASSLGRTEKLFF
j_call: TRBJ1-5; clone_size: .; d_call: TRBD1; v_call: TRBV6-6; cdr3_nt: TGTGCCAGCAGCACTCGGGACAGTGGGGGCAATCAGCCCCAGCATTTT; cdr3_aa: CASSTRDSGGNQPQHF
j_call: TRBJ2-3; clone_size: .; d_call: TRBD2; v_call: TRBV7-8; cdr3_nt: TGTGCCAGCAGCCCGGTAGCTAGCGGGAGTTGGGATACGCAGTATTTT; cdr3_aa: CASSPVASGSWDTQYF
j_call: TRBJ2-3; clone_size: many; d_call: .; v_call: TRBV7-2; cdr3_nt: TGTGCCAGCAGCCCAGTCTCCGCCGGAGGCACAGATACGCAGTATTTT; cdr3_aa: CASSPVSAGGTDTQYF
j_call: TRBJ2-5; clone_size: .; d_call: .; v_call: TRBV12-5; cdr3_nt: TGTGCTAGTGGTGGGAACCCCCGGGACGCAAACCAAGAGACCCAGTACTTC; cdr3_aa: CASGGNPRDANQETQYF
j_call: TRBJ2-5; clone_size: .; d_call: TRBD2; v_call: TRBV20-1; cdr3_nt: TGCAGTACAACGGACTCAATAGCGGGGGTACAAGAGACCCAGTACTTC; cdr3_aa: CSTTDSIAGVQETQYF
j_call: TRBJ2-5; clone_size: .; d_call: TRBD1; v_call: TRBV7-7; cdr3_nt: TGTGCCAGCAGTTCTACGACAGGGGGCTGGGAGACCCAGTACTTC; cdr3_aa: CASSSTTGGWETQYF
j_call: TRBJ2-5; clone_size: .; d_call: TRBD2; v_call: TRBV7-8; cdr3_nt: TGTGCCAGCAGCTTAGCGGGAGACCCGGGGGGGGGAGAGACCCAGTACTTC; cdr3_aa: CASSLAGDPGGGETQYF
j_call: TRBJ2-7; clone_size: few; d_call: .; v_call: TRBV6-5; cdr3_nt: TGTGCCAGCCGGAGGGCCCAGGCCGCCTACGAGCAGTACTTC; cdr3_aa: CASRRAQAAYEQYF
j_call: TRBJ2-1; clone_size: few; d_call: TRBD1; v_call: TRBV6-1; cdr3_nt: TGTGCCAGCAGTCCTCACACCGGGACAGGGGGCAATGAGCAGTTCTTC; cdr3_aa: CASSPHTGTGGNEQFF
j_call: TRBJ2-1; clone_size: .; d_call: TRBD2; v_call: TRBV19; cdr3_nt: TGTGCCAGTAGCACCCTGGGACTAGCGGGAGGGGGTGAGCAGTTCTTC; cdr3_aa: CASSTLGLAGGGEQFF
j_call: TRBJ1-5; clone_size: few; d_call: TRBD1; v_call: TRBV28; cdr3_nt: TGTGCCATCAACCGGGACAGGGGGGCGAGGCAGCCCCAGCATTTT; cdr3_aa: CAINRDRGARQPQHF
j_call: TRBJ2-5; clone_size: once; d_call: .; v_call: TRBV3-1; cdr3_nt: TGTGCCAGCAGCCAACAGGGGGGTCCTCAAGAGACCCAGTACTTC; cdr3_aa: CASSQQGGPQETQYF
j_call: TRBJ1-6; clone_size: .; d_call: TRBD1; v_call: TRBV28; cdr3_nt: TGTGCCAGCAAGACAGGGGGCTCAGGTGATTCACCCCTCCACTTT; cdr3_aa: CASKTGGSGDSPLHF
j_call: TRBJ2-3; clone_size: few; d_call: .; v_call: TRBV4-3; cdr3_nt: TGCGCCAGCAGCCAAGAGGCTTCCTGGCTAGCATACATCACAGATACGCAGTATTTT; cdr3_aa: CASSQEASWLAYITDTQYF
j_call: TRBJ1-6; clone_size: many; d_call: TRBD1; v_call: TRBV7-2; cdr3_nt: TGTGCCAGCAGCTCCTCTGGGACAGGTTATAATTCACCCCTCCACTTT; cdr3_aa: CASSSSGTGYNSPLHF
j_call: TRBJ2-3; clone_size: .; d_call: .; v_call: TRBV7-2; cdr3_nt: TGTGCCAGCAGCCGGTCGGCAGACACAGATACGCAGTATTTT; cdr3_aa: CASSRSADTDTQYF
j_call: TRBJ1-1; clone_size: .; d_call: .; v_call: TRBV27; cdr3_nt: TGTGCCAGCAGTTTTGGGGGTGTGGCTGAAGCTTTCTTT; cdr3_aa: CASSFGGVAEAFF
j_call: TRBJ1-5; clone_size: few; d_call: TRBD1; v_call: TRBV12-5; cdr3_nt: TGTGCTAGTGGTTTGGGTCGTAAGACAGGGGAAACGTATAGCAATCAGCCCCAGCATTTT; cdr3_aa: CASGLGRKTGETYSNQPQHF
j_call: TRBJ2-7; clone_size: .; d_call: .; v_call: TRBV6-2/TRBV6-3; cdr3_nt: TGTGCCAGCAGCCGGACAGCTATCTCCTACGAGCAGTACTTC; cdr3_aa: CASSRTAISYEQYF
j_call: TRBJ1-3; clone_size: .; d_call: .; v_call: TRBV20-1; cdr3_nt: TGCAGTGCTAGAGTCCCCTCTGGAAACACCATATATTTT; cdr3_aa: CSARVPSGNTIYF
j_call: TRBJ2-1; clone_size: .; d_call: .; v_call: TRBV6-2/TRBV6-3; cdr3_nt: TGTGCCAGCAGTCGATCACCTGCCGGGACACAGGAGCTCTTC; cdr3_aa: CASSRSPAGTQELF
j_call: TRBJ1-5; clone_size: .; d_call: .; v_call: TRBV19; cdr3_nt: TGTGCCAGTAGTATAGCCCGAGGTGAATCCCAGCATTTT; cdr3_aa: CASSIARGESQHF
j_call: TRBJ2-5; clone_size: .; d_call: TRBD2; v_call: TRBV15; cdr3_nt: TGTGCCACCAGCGGACCTAGCGGGGGGTGGGAGACCCAGTACTTC; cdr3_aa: CATSGPSGGWETQYF
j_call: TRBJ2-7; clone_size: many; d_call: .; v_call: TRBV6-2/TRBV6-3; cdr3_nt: TGTGCCAGCAGTTACGGGGGGCCTTCCTACGAGCAGTACTTC; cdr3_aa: CASSYGGPSYEQYF
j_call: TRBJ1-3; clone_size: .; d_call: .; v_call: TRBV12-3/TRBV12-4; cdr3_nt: TGTGCCAGCAGTTTCACATGGACTGGAAACACCATATATTTT; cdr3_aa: CASSFTWTGNTIYF
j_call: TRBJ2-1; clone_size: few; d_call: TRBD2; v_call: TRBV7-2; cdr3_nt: TGTGCCAGCAGCTTGTTCGGTCCGGGACTAGCGGGAATCTCCTACAATGAGCAGTTCTTC; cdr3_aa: CASSLFGPGLAGISYNEQFF
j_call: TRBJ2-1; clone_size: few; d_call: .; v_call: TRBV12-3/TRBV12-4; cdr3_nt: TGTGCCAGCAGTTTTCGGTGGGAAATCTCAACGCACAATGAGCAGTTCTTC; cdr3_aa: CASSFRWEISTHNEQFF
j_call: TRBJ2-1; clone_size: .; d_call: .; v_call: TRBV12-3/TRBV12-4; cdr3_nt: TGTGCCAGCAGCCCCACTAGCCCCGCTCCTGACTACAATGAGCAGTTCTTC; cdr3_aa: CASSPTSPAPDYNEQFF
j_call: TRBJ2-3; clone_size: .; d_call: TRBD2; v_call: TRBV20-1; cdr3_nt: TGCAGTGCTAGTGATCCTAGCGGAGGGAGCACAGATACGCAGTATTTT; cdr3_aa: CSASDPSGGSTDTQYF